This T cell receptor beta chain was sequenced in a study of response to subunit inactivated influenza vaccine. The CDR3 is made up of 16 amino acids. CDR1 is SGDLS, CDR2 YYNGEE, per germline. Unmatched junction bases numbered 7, after V lost 3 bases and J lost 4 bases. One entry per CDR3 protein, called by TCRdb with MiXCR from the RT-PCR reads. The data contain around 480,000 distinct CDR3 sequences, about 10% of them singletons. Study-wide results and limits: Every seasonal influenza vaccination brings in few new T cells, the authors suggested.

This clonotype was counted at least ten times. What it binds is not known. The source material was PBMCs from blood, sampled about 40 days after vaccination. The clonotype was recovered from a man in his forties or fifties who received an inactivated influenza vaccine. The chain joins TRBV9 to TRBJ2-2, with 9 bases lining up with TRBD2. The CDR3 sequence: CASSAPGLAITGELFF. The CDR3 region has the DNA TGTGCCAGCAGCGCCCCGGGACTAGCAATCACCGGGGAGCTGTTTTTT.